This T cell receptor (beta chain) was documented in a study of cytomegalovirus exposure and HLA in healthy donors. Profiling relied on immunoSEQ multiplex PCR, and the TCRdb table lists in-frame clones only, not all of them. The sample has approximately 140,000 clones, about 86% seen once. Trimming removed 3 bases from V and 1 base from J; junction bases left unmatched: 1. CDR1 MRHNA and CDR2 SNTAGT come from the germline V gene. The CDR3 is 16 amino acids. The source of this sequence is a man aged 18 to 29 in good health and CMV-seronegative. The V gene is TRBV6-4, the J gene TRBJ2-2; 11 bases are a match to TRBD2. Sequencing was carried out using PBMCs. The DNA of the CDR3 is TGTGCCAGCAGTGAGCTAGCGGGAGGGAACACCGGGGAGCTGTTTTTT. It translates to CASSELAGGNTGELFF.